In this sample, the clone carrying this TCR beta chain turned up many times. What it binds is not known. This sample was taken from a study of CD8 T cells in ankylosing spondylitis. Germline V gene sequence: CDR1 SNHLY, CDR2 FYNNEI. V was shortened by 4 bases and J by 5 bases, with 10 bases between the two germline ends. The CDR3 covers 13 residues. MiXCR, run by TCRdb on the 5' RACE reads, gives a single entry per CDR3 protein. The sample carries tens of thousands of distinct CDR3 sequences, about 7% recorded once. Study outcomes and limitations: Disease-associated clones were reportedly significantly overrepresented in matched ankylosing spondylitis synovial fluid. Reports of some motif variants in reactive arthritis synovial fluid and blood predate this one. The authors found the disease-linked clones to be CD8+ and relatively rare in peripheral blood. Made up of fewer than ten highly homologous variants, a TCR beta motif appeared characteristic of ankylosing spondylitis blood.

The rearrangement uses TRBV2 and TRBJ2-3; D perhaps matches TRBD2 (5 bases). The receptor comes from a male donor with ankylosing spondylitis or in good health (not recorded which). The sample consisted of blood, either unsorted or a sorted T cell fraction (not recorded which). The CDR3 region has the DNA TGTGCCAGCAGTGGGAACCGGGGAGATACGCAGTATTTT. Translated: CASSGNRGDTQYF.